This TCR beta chain was profiled in a study of cytomegalovirus exposure and HLA in healthy donors. Study-level information: The same platform used for the 650 to 700 first-cohort repertoires was also used for the 130 or so validation repertoires, as a later analysis reported.

Whole-study results and caveats: Confirmation in vitro established that a few CMV-associated chains were specific for CMV antigens.

CDR1 is MDHEN, CDR2 SYDVKM, per germline. The ends were cut back, 8 bases at V and 6 bases at J, with 10 bases in the middle. This CDR3 is 12 amino acids long. Measured with immunoSEQ multiplex PCR; TCRdb has only the in-frame clones, and not every one. The table has about 340,000 clones, 86% seen once. Points on this clone: The antigen remains undetermined.

The chain combines TRBV28 with TRBJ2-2, with D possibly being TRBD2 (5 bases). The sequenced sample was PBMCs. The origin of this receptor is a woman aged 18-29 years in good health and CMV-seronegative. The CDR3 DNA sequence: TGTGCCAGCGCAGAGGGCCCCGGGGAGCTGTTTTTT. Its protein product is CASAEGPGELFF.